These 26 T cell receptor beta chains were sequenced from one sample in a study of CD8 T cells in Susac syndrome. RNA, at about 0.45 to 1 ug, was reverse transcribed with random hexamers. TCRdb re-called the immunoSEQ multiplex PCR reads with MiXCR, one entry per CDR3 protein. Here the sample spans about 150,000 distinct CDR3 sequences, 85% to 95% being singletons. Source material: CD8+ T cells from PBMCs. All receptors derive from a human donor with multiple sclerosis.

V and J are TRBV15 and TRBJ2-7; perhaps TRBD1 as D (5 bases). CDR1 is LNHNV and CDR2 is YYDKDF in the germline V gene (reference sequence). The ends were cut back, 5 bases at V and 3 bases at J, with 14 bases in the middle. This CDR3 comprises 14 residues. CDR3 sequence: CATSPQGRVYEQYF. In nucleotides, the CDR3 is TGTGCCACCAGCCCCCAGGGCAGGGTCTACGAGCAGTACTTC.

This chain connects TRBV27 to TRBJ2-1; 10 positions agree with TRBD2. J gave up 7 bases and V 2 bases, and 8 bases lay outside the gene matches. Germline assignment: CDR1 MNHEY and CDR2 SMNVEV (reference sequence). The CDR3 totals 16 residues. Here the CDR3 DNA reads TGTGCCAGCAGTTTAATTAAGAGCGGGGGGGCGAATGAGCAGTTCTTC. Protein: CASSLIKSGGANEQFF.

This sequence joins TRBV5-1 and TRBJ2-3; D unresolved. The CDR3 has 14 residues. V was pared by 4 bases and J by 1 base, with 10 bases between. The germline V gene has CDR1 SGHRS and CDR2 YFSETQ. CDR3: CASSLVIGTDTQYF. The DNA of the CDR3 is TGCGCCAGCAGCCTGGTTATAGGCACAGATACGCAGTATTTT.

The J gene is TRBJ1-6, the V gene TRBV6-2 or TRBV6-3; 7 bases agree with TRBD1. With 6 bases clipped from V and 1 base from J, the junction kept 6 bases outside the gene matches. Germline lookup yields CDR1 MNHEY and CDR2 SVGEGT. This CDR3 contains 16 residues. The CDR3 sequence: CASSAGQVSYNSPLHF. CDR3 DNA sequence: TGTGCCAGCAGCGCCGGACAGGTTTCCTATAATTCACCCCTCCACTTT.

In its sample, this clonotype was seen once. This chain uses TRBV10-3 with TRBJ1-5; maybe TRBD1 (6 bases). CDR3 length: 14 residues. From germline, CDR1 is ENHRY and CDR2 SYGVKD. Trimming stripped 11 bases from V and 4 bases from J, with 18 bases between. CDR3 bases: TGTGCCCCCCTCGGGACACTAAGAAATCAGCCCCAGCATTTT. Translated, it gives CAPLGTLRNQPQHF.

The rearrangement uses TRBV30 and TRBJ1-6; 7 positions agree with TRBD1. The CDR3 covers 13 residues. The V gene's germline CDR1 is GTSNPN and CDR2 SVGIG (reference sequence). V gave up 6 bases and J gave up 6 bases; unmatched junction bases: 5. The CDR3 DNA follows: TGTGCCTGTCTGACAGGGCTTAATTCACCCCTCCACTTT. This codes for CACLTGLNSPLHF.

This rearrangement joins TRBV27 to TRBJ2-1; D may match TRBD1 or TRBD2 (6 bases each). Germline CDR1 reads MNHEY; CDR2 reads SMNVEV (reference sequence). The CDR3 covers 15 residues. The V end lost 9 bases, the J end lost 4 bases, and 19 bases lay between the germline ends. The CDR3 is CASTSRGPYYNEQFF. CDR3 nucleotide sequence: TGTGCCAGTACCTCCCGGGGGCCCTATTACAATGAGCAGTTCTTC.

This chain links TRBV30 with TRBJ2-7, with 9 positions matching TRBD1. The CDR3 is 14 residues long. Germline CDR1 and CDR2: GTSNPN and SVGIG (reference sequence). V was clipped by 6 bases and J by 6 bases; unmatched bases: 12. The DNA for the CDR3 is TGTGCCTGCCAGCAACCGGGACAGGGACCCGAGCAGTACTTC. This sequence encodes CACQQPGQGPEQYF.

This chain joins TRBV20-1 and TRBJ1-2; D remains ambiguous. The germline V gene encodes CDR1 DFQATT and CDR2 SNEGSKA (reference sequence). V gave up 6 bases and J gave up 3 bases, with 14 bases separating them. The CDR3 extends over 13 amino acids. CDR3 DNA: TGCAGTGCCCCCCCCGGGGAACACTATGGCTACACCTTC. Translated: CSAPPGEHYGYTF.

J is TRBJ2-7 and V is TRBV6-2 or TRBV6-3; D possibly corresponds to TRBD1 (6 bases). In germline, CDR1 is MNHEY, CDR2 SVGEGT. The V and J ends lost 2 bases and 4 bases respectively, with 9 bases between them. The length of the CDR3 is 13 residues. The CDR3 spells CASSYLQGYEQYF. The DNA for the CDR3 is TGTGCCAGCAGTTACCTACAGGGTTACGAGCAGTACTTC.

The sample holds one count of this clonotype. The V call is TRBV14, the J call TRBJ2-2; 7 nucleotides agree with TRBD1. The CDR3 is made up of 16 amino acids. Germline values: CDR1 SGHDN, CDR2 FVKESK. V gave up 5 bases and J gave up 5 bases; unmatched junction bases: 11. This chain's CDR3 is CASSSTDRLITGELFF. The CDR3 DNA reads as TGTGCCAGCAGCTCAACGGACAGGCTGATTACCGGGGAGCTGTTTTTT.

The genes are TRBV30 and TRBJ2-1, with 9 bases fitting TRBD1. In germline, CDR1 is GTSNPN, CDR2 SVGIG (reference sequence). Trimming removed 3 bases from V and 3 bases from J; junction bases left unmatched: 9. CDR3 length: 16 residues. Written as DNA, the CDR3 is TGTGCCTGGAGACAAGGGACAGGGAGGAACTACAATGAGCAGTTCTTC. Translating gives CAWRQGTGRNYNEQFF.

The chain couples TRBV11-1 to TRBJ2-1, with 12 positions matching TRBD2. Germline V gene lookup returns CDR1 SGHAT and CDR2 FQDESV (reference sequence). The V and J ends lost 4 bases and 0 bases, in that order; junction bases with no gene match: 16. CDR3 size: 21 residues. The CDR3 bases are TGTGCCAGCAGCTCCTCGCCGATAGGACTAGCGGGGCAAAGCTCCTACAATGAGCAGTTCTTC. It encodes CASSSSPIGLAGQSSYNEQFF.

The rearrangement joins TRBV12-3 or TRBV12-4 to TRBJ1-5; possible D gene TRBD1, 5 bases. The CDR3 has 14 amino acids. The ends were cut back, 5 bases at V and 3 bases at J, with 11 bases in the middle. Written as DNA, the CDR3 is TGTGCCAGCAGTCAGGGATTTTTCAATCAGCCCCAGCATTTT. Encoded protein: CASSQGFFNQPQHF.

The V and J genes are TRBV7-8 and TRBJ2-1; D could derive from TRBD1 or TRBD2 (6 bases each). The germline V and J ends were trimmed by 1 base and 9 bases, with 13 bases remaining between them. CDR3 length: 14 residues. Germline V gene lookup returns CDR1 SGHVS and CDR2 FQNEAQ. In DNA form, the CDR3 reads TGTGCCAGCAGCTTAGGGGGGCCCGGGGGTGAGCAGTTCTTC. Protein product: CASSLGGPGGEQFF.

The chain is built from TRBV25-1 and TRBJ2-3; D is unclear. CDR1 and CDR2 from the germline V gene are MGHDK and SYGVNS. There are 12 residues in the CDR3. V lost 4 bases and J lost 14, with 16 bases in between. CDR3 residues: CASSVGRGLRYF. CDR3 nucleotides: TGTGCCAGCAGTGTAGGTCGAGGCCTACGGTATTTT.

In DNA form, the CDR3 reads TGTGCCAGTAGTCAAGAGGGGGACAGGGGCATCAATGAGCAGTTCTTC. This translates into CASSQEGDRGINEQFF. The chain employs TRBV19 and TRBJ2-1; 10 bases are a match to TRBD1. V gave up 5 bases and J gave up 6 bases; unmatched junction bases: 10. In germline, CDR1 is LNHDA, CDR2 SQIVND (reference sequence). This CDR3 has 16 residues.

The chain employs TRBV2 and TRBJ1-2, with 7 bases identical to TRBD1. From germline, CDR1 is SNHLY and CDR2 FYNNEI. The length of the CDR3 is 14 residues. Trimming cost V 6 bases and J 2 bases; bases outside gene matches: 6. In DNA form, the CDR3 reads TGTGCCAGCAGCCCAGGGACAGAGAACTATGGCTACACCTTC. This translates into CASSPGTENYGYTF.

The V and J genes are TRBV20-1 and TRBJ2-1, with 8 bases that match TRBD1. V dropped 3 bases and J dropped 8; count of bases not matched to a gene: 9. The CDR3 has 14 amino acids. Looked up from germline, CDR1 is DFQATT and CDR2 is SNEGSKA (reference sequence). This chain's CDR3 is CSARADRVIDEQFF. The CDR3 DNA is TGCAGTGCTAGGGCGGACAGGGTAATCGATGAGCAGTTCTTC.

The V gene is TRBV20-1, the J gene TRBJ2-5, with D unclear. The CDR3 runs 19 residues. The ends were cut back, 0 bases at V and 2 bases at J, with 25 bases in the middle. Germline CDR1 DFQATT, CDR2 SNEGSKA (reference sequence). The CDR3 spells CSARDFRAINGPTQETQYF. In DNA form, the CDR3 reads TGCAGTGCTAGAGATTTTAGGGCTATAAACGGACCGACTCAAGAGACCCAGTACTTC.

The rearrangement links TRBV6-1 to TRBJ2-3; possibly TRBD2 for D (5 bases). With 7 bases removed from V and 8 bases from J, the gap between germline ends came to 10 bases. Germline V CDR1 and CDR2: MNHNS, SASEGT. The CDR3 is 11 amino acids. This CDR3 is CASTPAGTQYF. CDR3 nucleotide sequence: TGTGCCAGCACCCCCGCGGGTACGCAGTATTTT.

The V and J genes are TRBV9 and TRBJ1-3; 7 nucleotides line up with TRBD1. The V and J ends lost 4 bases and 0 bases, in that order; junction bases with no gene match: 4. From germline, CDR1 is SGDLS and CDR2 YYNGEE. The length of the CDR3 is 15 residues. The DNA of the CDR3 is TGTGCCAGCAGCCTAAGGGACAGCTCTGGAAACACCATATATTTT. Translated: CASSLRDSSGNTIYF.

The V and J genes are TRBV7-2 and TRBJ2-1; 7 bases are shared with TRBD1. Germline lookup yields CDR1 SGHTA and CDR2 FQGNSA. The CDR3 is 14 residues long. V shed 5 bases, J shed 9 bases, and the junction held 10 bases outside the gene matches. The DNA of the CDR3 is TGTGCCAGCAGCGCCGCAGGGGGTGGGAGTGAGCAGTTCTTC. Translation gives CASSAAGGGSEQFF.

This clonotype was seen once. The chain links TRBV12-3 or TRBV12-4 to TRBJ1-1; 9 positions match TRBD1. This CDR3 region has 15 residues. The V and J ends lost 3 bases and 5 bases, in that order; junction bases with no gene match: 7. The CDR3 loop reads CASSFNRGQWTEAFF. The CDR3 nucleotides read TGTGCCAGCAGTTTTAACAGGGGGCAATGGACTGAAGCTTTCTTT.

The rearrangement joins TRBV3-1 to TRBJ2-1; the D is unclear. This CDR3 is built from 13 residues. CDR1 and CDR2 from the germline V gene are LGHDT and YNNKEL (reference sequence). Deletions cut 4 bases from V and 7 bases from J, with 11 bases between. Written as DNA, the CDR3 is TGTGCCAGCAGCCCAATCTCTAGGAATGAGCAGTTCTTC. Its protein is CASSPISRNEQFF.

This sequence joins TRBV12-3 or TRBV12-4 and TRBJ2-7, with D hard to call. V was pared by 5 bases and J by 4 bases, with 12 bases between. This CDR3 spans 13 amino acids. The CDR3 is CASSPTTLYEQYF. The CDR3 nucleotides read TGTGCCAGCAGTCCGACGACACTTTACGAGCAGTACTTC.